This T cell receptor (beta chain) was sequenced in a study of T cell responses to AZD1222 COVID-19 vaccine. Study details: Second doses at about 4 or about 12 weeks were pooled.

Remarks on this clone: Antigen unknown.

Using immunoSEQ multiplex PCR, the repertoire was profiled, and TCRdb retains in-frame clones only, with some absent. The repertoire holds 110,000 to 150,000 clones, with about 90% as singletons. Notes on the study in general: Donors were chiefly white British, with a greater number of females, and clonal diversity was perhaps underestimated. Of the AZD1222 recipients, only five or six were seropositive at baseline. Vaccine-related CD4 TCRs covered spike, predominating at 160-218 and 743-854.

Per the germline V gene, CDR1 is SQVTM and CDR2 is ANQGSEA. V was pared by 6 bases and J by 2 bases, with 12 bases between. The CDR3 contains 13 residues. The chain uses TRBV29-1 and TRBJ2-3; no clear D gene. This clonotype was sampled from an adult in good health. The input for sequencing was peripheral blood, taken on day 0 of AZD1222 vaccination. CDR3 sequence (DNA): TGCAGCGTGAGGAGACCACTCACAGATACGCAGTATTTT. Encoded protein: CSVRRPLTDTQYF.